Sequencing of this TCR beta chain was carried out in a study of cytomegalovirus exposure and HLA in healthy donors. This clone was detected only once. Its matching antigen is unknown. After removal of 6 bases from V and 0 bases from J, the junction contained 1 base not matched to a gene. This CDR3 contains 13 residues. Germline V gives CDR1 MNHNY, CDR2 SVGAGI (reference sequence). The PCR made use of 60 Vbeta and 13 Jbeta primers. Profiling relied on immunoSEQ multiplex PCR, and the TCRdb table lists in-frame clones only, not all of them. The table shows over 80,000 clones, with about 67% occurring only once. Healthy bone marrow donors supplied every sample. Study-wide results and caveats: Later analysis demonstrated an association between a missense DCLRE1C variant and TCR beta V- and J-gene trimming. In a later analysis, specific HLA alleles were associated with 15,000 or so TCR beta sequences at a 0.05 false discovery rate. Earlier analysis looked at TCR beta V segments, and most were productive about 90% or about 30% of the time.

The clonotype originates from a young woman in good health and CMV-seropositive. This chain uses TRBV6-6 with TRBJ2-5, with 7 positions matching TRBD2. Sequencing was performed on PBMCs. As DNA, the CDR3 is TGTGCCAGCAGGGGGGGGTACCAAGAGACCCAGTACTTC. Translation gives CASRGGYQETQYF.